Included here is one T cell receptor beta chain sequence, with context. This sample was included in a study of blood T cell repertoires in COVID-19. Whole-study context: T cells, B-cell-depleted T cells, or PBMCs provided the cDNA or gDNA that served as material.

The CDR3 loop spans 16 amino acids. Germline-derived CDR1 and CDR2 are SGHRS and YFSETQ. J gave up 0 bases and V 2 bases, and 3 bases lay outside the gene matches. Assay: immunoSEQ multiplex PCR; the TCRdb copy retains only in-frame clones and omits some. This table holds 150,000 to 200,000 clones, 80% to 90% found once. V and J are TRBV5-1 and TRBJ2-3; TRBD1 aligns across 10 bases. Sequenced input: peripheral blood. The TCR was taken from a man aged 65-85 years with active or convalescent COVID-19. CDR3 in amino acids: CASSFGQGGSTDTQYF. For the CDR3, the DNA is TGCGCCAGCAGCTTCGGACAGGGGGGTAGCACAGATACGCAGTATTTT.